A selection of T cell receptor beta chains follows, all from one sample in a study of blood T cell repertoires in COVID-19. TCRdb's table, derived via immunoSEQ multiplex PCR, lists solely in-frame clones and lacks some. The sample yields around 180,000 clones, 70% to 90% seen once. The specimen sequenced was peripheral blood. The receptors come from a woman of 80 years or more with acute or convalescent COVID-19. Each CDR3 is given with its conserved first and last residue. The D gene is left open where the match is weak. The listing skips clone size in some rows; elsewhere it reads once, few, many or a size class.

CDR3 protein: CASRGTGLTEAFF
CDR3 DNA: TGTGCCAGCAGGGGGACAGGGCTCACTGAAGCTTTCTTT
V gene: TRBV27
D gene: TRBD1
clone size: NA
J gene: TRBJ1-1

CDR3 protein: CAWTGLADNEQFF
CDR3 DNA: TGTGCCTGGACGGGACTAGCGGACAATGAGCAGTTCTTC
V gene: TRBV30
D gene: TRBD2
clone size: NA
J gene: TRBJ2-1

CDR3 protein: CASKWGGQGSEKLFF
CDR3 DNA: TGTGCCAGCAAGTGGGGAGGACAGGGAAGTGAAAAACTGTTTTTT
V gene: TRBV5-6
D gene: TRBD1
clone size: NA
J gene: TRBJ1-4

CDR3 protein: CASSFRVQPQHF
CDR3 DNA: TGTGCCAGCAGTTTCAGGGTTCAGCCCCAGCATTTT
V gene: TRBV12-3/TRBV12-4
D gene: NA
clone size: NA
J gene: TRBJ1-5

CDR3 protein: CASSLSPAGGYSNQPQHF
CDR3 DNA: TGTGCCAGCAGCTTGAGCCCAGCCGGGGGGTATAGCAATCAGCCCCAGCATTTT
V gene: TRBV5-5
D gene: NA
clone size: NA
J gene: TRBJ1-5

CDR3 protein: CASSEGQFGNTIYF
CDR3 DNA: TGTGCCAGCAGTGAAGGACAGTTCGGAAACACCATATATTTT
V gene: TRBV6-1
D gene: NA
clone size: NA
J gene: TRBJ1-3

CDR3 protein: CASRQGGLETQYF
CDR3 DNA: TGTGCCAGCAGACAGGGTGGATTAGAGACCCAGTACTTC
V gene: TRBV6-5
D gene: NA
clone size: NA
J gene: TRBJ2-5

CDR3 protein: CASSQDRVGEKLFF
CDR3 DNA: TGCGCCAGCAGCCAGGACAGGGTCGGGGAAAAACTGTTTTTT
V gene: TRBV4-1
D gene: TRBD1
clone size: NA
J gene: TRBJ1-4

CDR3 protein: CASSFGGVEGYTF
CDR3 DNA: TGCGCCAGCAGCTTTGGGGGCGTAGAAGGCTACACCTTC
V gene: TRBV5-1
D gene: NA
clone size: NA
J gene: TRBJ1-2

CDR3 protein: CASRPYRDTEAFF
CDR3 DNA: TGTGCCAGCAGACCTTACCGGGACACTGAAGCTTTCTTT
V gene: TRBV6-5
D gene: NA
clone size: once
J gene: TRBJ1-1

CDR3 protein: CASRQSPTADTQYF
CDR3 DNA: TGCGCCAGCAGACAATCCCCAACAGCAGATACGCAGTATTTT
V gene: TRBV4-1
D gene: NA
clone size: NA
J gene: TRBJ2-3

CDR3 protein: CAWSVKGQVGDEQFF
CDR3 DNA: TGTGCCTGGAGTGTAAAGGGACAGGTCGGGGATGAGCAGTTCTTC
V gene: TRBV30
D gene: TRBD1
clone size: NA
J gene: TRBJ2-1

CDR3 protein: CASSFSGTGGETQYF
CDR3 DNA: TGCGCCAGCAGCTTCTCTGGGACAGGGGGCGAGACCCAGTACTTC
V gene: TRBV5-1
D gene: TRBD1
clone size: NA
J gene: TRBJ2-5

CDR3 protein: CASSSGHGSYEQYF
CDR3 DNA: TGCGCCAGCAGCTCGGGACACGGATCCTACGAGCAGTACTTC
V gene: TRBV5-1
D gene: NA
clone size: few
J gene: TRBJ2-7

CDR3 protein: CASSWGGENYNEQFF
CDR3 DNA: TGTGCCAGTAGTTGGGGCGGGGAGAACTACAATGAGCAGTTCTTC
V gene: TRBV19
D gene: NA
clone size: NA
J gene: TRBJ2-1

CDR3 protein: CASRKQGSQPQHF
CDR3 DNA: TGTGCCAGCAGGAAACAGGGGAGTCAGCCCCAGCATTTT
V gene: TRBV2
D gene: TRBD1
clone size: few
J gene: TRBJ1-5